These 8 T cell receptor beta chains were all obtained from the same sample, sequenced in a study of shared clonotypes between healthy human individuals. The protocol was immunoSEQ multiplex PCR, while the TCRdb copy is restricted to in-frame clones and leaves out a portion. This table holds around 2,000,000 clones, over 85% found once. The sequencing sample was made of naive CD4+ T cells sorted from blood. Subset defined: CD45RA+ positively selected. The receptors shown here come from a man between 18 and 35 years old in good health.

Comments on this clone: The sample carries other DNA sequences with the same CDR3. The J gene is TRBJ2-5, the V gene TRBV5-1; D is perhaps TRBD1 (6 bases). Between the trimmed V and J ends, which lost 0 bases and 1 base, there was a span of 13 bases. CDR3 length: 16 amino acids. Germline assignment: CDR1 SGHRS and CDR2 YFSETQ. The CDR3, as DNA: TGCGCCAGCAGCTTGGGGGGCGCAGGGGTCCAAGAGACCCAGTACTTC. Amino acid sequence: CASSLGGAGVQETQYF.

Of note for this clone: The identical CDR3 is also encoded by other nucleotide sequences in the sample. V and J are TRBV19 and TRBJ1-5; maybe TRBD1 (5 bases). This CDR3 has 15 residues. Germline V gene data show CDR1 as LNHDA and CDR2 as SQIVND (reference sequence). With 0 bases removed from V and 2 bases from J, the gap between germline ends came to 8 bases. This chain's CDR3 is CASSIEGGGNQPQHF. As DNA, the CDR3 is TGTGCCAGTAGTATAGAGGGGGGAGGCAATCAGCCCCAGCATTTT. The whole variable domain, remainder taken from reference TRBV19 and TRBJ1-5, is DGGITQSPKYLFRKEGQNVTLSCEQNLNHDAMYWYRQDPGQGLRLIYYSQIVNDFQKGDIAEGYSVSREKKESFPLTVTSAQKNPTAFYLCASSIEGGGNQPQHFGDGTRLSIL.

This clone showed up just once. The same CDR3 arises from other DNA sequences in this sample as well. This rearrangement joins TRBV6-5 to TRBJ2-5; D gene unclear. This CDR3 comprises 13 residues. V was clipped by 0 bases and J by 4 bases, with 6 bases between them. From germline, CDR1 is MNHEY and CDR2 SVGAGI. CDR3 DNA sequence: TGTGCCAGCAGTTACTCAGGGCGAGAGACCCAGTACTTC. Its protein is CASSYSGRETQYF.

The chain employs TRBV11-2 and TRBJ2-3; 10 bases agree with TRBD2. The V and J ends lost 2 bases and 3 bases, in that order; junction bases with no gene match: 5. This CDR3 is 16 amino acids long. The germline CDR1 and CDR2 sequences are SGHAT and FQNNGV. The chain's CDR3 is CASSLLLAGLTDTQYF. The DNA for the CDR3 is TGTGCCAGCAGCTTACTACTAGCGGGATTGACAGATACGCAGTATTTT.

V usage is TRBV30 and J usage is TRBJ1-2, with a weak D call TRBD1 (6 bases). Germline V lookup: CDR1 GTSNPN, CDR2 SVGIG (reference sequence). The CDR3 extends over 15 amino acids. The chain's CDR3 is CAGSLGGGLIYGYTF. In DNA, the CDR3 is TGTGCTGGCAGTCTCGGAGGGGGTTTAATCTATGGCTACACCTTC.

V is TRBV14 and J is TRBJ1-6, with D uncertain. From germline, CDR1 is SGHDN and CDR2 FVKESK. Trimming stripped 3 bases from V and 10 bases from J, with 10 bases between. The CDR3 is 13 residues long. CDR3 in DNA: TGTGCCAGCAGCCAGGCGGAAGGCTCACCCCTCCACTTT. This sequence encodes CASSQAEGSPLHF.

The chain joins TRBV7-9 to TRBJ2-3, with 7 bases lining up with TRBD2. Trimming took 4 bases from V and 2 from J; bases not matched to a gene: 9. CDR3 length equals 16 residues. The germline V gene has CDR1 SEHNR and CDR2 FQNEAQ (reference sequence). The DNA for the CDR3 is TGTGCCAGCAGCTCCCCGGCTAGCGGATTCACAGATACGCAGTATTTT. Translated, it gives CASSSPASGFTDTQYF.

The DNA for the CDR3 is TGTGCCAGCAGTTACTCGGCAGATAATTCACCCCTCCACTTT. This gives the protein CASSYSADNSPLHF. This chain uses TRBV6-6 with TRBJ1-6, with D unclear. The CDR3 contains 14 residues. V gave up 0 bases and J gave up 5 bases, with 5 bases separating them. From germline, CDR1 is MNHNY and CDR2 SVGAGI (reference sequence).